The sequence of this TCR beta chain was determined in a study of T cell repertoires in cytomegalovirus infection. On the study more broadly: Evidence of both CMV infection and a matching HLA type came from public TCR beta signatures.

This clonotype occurred many times. The antigen is unknown. Study-level results: Ex vivo, HLA-C-restricted CMV-specific TCR beta clonotypes prevailed over the rest of the response. Public TCR beta family frequency separated CMV-and-HLA carriers, including in an independent cohort.

TCRdb re-analysed the reads in MiXCR, keeping a single row per CDR3 protein. Among about 440,000 distinct CDR3 sequences listed, about a third were seen once. The germline V and J ends were trimmed by 7 bases and 1 base, with 7 bases remaining between them. This CDR3 has 12 residues. The sequenced sample was PBMCs. The clonotype originates from a human donor in good health (CMV status not recorded). Some clones in this sample may be carry-over from other donors' samples. This chain uses TRBV12-3 or TRBV12-4 with TRBJ1-1, with no clear D. The CDR3 sequence: CASTRTNTEAFF. The CDR3 DNA follows: TGTGCCAGCACCAGAACGAACACTGAAGCTTTCTTT.